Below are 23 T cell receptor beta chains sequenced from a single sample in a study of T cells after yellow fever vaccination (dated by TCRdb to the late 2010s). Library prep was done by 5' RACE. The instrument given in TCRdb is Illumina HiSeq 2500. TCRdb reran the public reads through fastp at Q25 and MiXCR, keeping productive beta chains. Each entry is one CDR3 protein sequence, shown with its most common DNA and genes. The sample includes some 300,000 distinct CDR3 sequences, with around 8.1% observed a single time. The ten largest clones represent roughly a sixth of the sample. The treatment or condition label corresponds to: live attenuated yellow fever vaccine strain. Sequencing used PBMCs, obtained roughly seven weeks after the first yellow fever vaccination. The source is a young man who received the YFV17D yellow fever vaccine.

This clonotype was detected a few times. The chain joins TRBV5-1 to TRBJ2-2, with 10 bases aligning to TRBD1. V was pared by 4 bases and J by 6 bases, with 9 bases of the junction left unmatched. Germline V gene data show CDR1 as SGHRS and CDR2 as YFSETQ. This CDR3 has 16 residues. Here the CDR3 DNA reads TGCGCCAGCAGCCTCAAGACAGGGGGCTTATCCGGGGAGCTGTTTTTT. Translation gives CASSLKTGGLSGELFF.

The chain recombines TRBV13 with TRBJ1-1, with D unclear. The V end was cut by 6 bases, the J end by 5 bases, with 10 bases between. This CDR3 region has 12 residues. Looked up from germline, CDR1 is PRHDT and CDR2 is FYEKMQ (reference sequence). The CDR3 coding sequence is TGTGCCAGCAGACGGGTTCGGACTGAAGCTTTCTTT. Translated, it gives CASRRVRTEAFF.

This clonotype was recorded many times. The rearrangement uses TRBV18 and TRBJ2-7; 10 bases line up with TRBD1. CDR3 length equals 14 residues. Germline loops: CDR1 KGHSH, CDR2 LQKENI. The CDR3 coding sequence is TGTGCCAGCTCACCACCTGAATGGGGACAGGGGCTGTGGGTC. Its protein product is CASSPPEWGQGLWV.

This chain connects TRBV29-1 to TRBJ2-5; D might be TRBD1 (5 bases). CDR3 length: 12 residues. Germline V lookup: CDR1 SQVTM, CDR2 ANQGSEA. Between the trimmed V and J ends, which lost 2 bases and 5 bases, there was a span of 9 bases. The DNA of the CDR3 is TGCAGCGTTGAATGGGGCGCGGAGACCCAGTACTTC. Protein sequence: CSVEWGAETQYF.

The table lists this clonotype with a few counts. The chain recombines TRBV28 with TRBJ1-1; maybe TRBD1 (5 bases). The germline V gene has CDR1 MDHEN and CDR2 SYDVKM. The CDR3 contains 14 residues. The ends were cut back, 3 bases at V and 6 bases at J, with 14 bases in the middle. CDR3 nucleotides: TGTGCCAGCAGTTTGGGGCGGGAGGTATCTGAAGCTTTCTTT. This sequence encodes CASSLGREVSEAFF.

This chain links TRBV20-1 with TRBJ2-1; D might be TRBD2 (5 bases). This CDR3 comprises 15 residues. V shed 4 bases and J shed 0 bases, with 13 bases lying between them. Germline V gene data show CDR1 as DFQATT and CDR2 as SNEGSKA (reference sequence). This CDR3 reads CSAKKDWSSYNEQFF. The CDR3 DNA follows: TGCAGTGCTAAAAAGGACTGGAGCTCCTACAATGAGCAGTTCTTC.

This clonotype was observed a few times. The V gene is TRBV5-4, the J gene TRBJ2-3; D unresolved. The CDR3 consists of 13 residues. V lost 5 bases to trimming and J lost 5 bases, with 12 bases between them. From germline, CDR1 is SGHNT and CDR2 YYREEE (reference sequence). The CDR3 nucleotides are TGTGCCAGCAGACCCGTCGTTGAAGATACGCAGTATTTT. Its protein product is CASRPVVEDTQYF.

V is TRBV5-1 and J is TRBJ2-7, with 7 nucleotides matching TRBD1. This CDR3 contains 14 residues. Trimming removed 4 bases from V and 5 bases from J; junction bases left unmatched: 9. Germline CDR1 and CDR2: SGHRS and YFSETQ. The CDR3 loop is CASSTRTGANEQYF. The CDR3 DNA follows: TGCGCCAGCAGCACCCGGACAGGAGCTAACGAGCAGTACTTC.

This chain's CDR3 is CASSLGTVQPQHF. DNA of the CDR3: TGTGCCAGCAGCCTGGGGACAGTTCAGCCCCAGCATTTT. The chain is built from TRBV7-9 and TRBJ1-5, with 7 nucleotides matching TRBD1. CDR3 length: 13 amino acids. V shed 5 bases and J 6 bases; nucleotides not matched to a gene: 4. Germline V lookup: CDR1 SEHNR, CDR2 FQNEAQ (reference sequence).

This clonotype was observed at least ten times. In DNA form, the CDR3 reads TGCAGTGCTGTTCCCCCAGGGGCGGCCTACGAGCAGTACTTC. Residues: CSAVPPGAAYEQYF. The V and J genes are TRBV20-1 and TRBJ2-7; possibly TRBD1 for D (6 bases). CDR1 DFQATT and CDR2 SNEGSKA come from the germline V gene (reference sequence). V lost 5 bases and J lost 2, with 16 bases in between. The CDR3 runs to 14 residues.

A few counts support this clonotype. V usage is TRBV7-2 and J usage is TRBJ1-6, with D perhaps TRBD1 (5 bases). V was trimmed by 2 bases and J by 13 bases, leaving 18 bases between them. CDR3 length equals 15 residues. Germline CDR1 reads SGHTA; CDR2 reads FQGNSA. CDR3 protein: CASSLIGGAAHPLHF. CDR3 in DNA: TGTGCCAGCAGCTTAATCGGCGGGGCGGCTCATCCCCTCCACTTT.

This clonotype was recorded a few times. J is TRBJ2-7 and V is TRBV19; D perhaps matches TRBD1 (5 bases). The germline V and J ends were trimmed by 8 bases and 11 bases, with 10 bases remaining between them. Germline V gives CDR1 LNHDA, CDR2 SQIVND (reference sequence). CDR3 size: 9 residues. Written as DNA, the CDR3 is TGTGCCAGTTTGACAGATGAGTACTTC. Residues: CASLTDEYF.

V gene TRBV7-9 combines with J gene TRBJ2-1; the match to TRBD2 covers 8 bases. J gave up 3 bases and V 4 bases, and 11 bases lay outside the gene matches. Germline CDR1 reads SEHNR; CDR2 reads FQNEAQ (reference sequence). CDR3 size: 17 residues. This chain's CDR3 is CASSSHEPGLGYNEQFF. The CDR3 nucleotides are TGTGCCAGCAGCTCACATGAGCCGGGACTAGGCTACAATGAGCAGTTCTTC.

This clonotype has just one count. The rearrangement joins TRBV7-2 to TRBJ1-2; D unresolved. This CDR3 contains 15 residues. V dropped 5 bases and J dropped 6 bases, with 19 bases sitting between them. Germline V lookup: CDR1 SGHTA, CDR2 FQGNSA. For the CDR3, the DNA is TGTGCCAGCAGCCGTCTTGGACCGGCTCCGGATGGCTACACCTTC. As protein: CASSRLGPAPDGYTF. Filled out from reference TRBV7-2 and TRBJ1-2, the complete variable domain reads GAGVSQSPSNKVTEKGKDVELRCDPISGHTALYWYRQSLGQGLEFLIYFQGNSAPDKSGLPSDRFSAERTGGSVSTLTIQRTQQEDSAVYLCASSRLGPAPDGYTFGSGTRLTVV.

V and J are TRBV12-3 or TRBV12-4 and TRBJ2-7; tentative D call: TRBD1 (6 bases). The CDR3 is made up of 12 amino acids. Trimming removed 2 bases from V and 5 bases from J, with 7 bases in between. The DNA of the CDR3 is TGTGCCAGCAGTTTAAACAGGGACGAGCAGTACTTC. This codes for CASSLNRDEQYF.

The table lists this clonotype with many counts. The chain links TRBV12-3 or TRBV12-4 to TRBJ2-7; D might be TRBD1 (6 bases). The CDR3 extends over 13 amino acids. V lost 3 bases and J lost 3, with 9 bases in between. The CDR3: CASSFDRNYEQYF. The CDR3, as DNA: TGTGCCAGCAGTTTCGACAGGAACTACGAGCAGTACTTC.

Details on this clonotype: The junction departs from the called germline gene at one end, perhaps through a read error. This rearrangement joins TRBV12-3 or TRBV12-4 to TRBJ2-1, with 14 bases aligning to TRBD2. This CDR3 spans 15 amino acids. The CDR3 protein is CASCFGTSGGDEQFF. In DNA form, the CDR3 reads TGTGCCAGCTGTTTCGGGACTAGCGGGGGTGATGAGCAGTTCTTC.

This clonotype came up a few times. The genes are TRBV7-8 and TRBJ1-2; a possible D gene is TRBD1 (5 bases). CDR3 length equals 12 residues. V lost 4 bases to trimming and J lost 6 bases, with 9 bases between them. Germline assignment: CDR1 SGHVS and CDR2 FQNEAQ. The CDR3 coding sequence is TGTGCCAGCAGCTCGCGGGGGGATGGCTACACCTTC. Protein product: CASSSRGDGYTF.

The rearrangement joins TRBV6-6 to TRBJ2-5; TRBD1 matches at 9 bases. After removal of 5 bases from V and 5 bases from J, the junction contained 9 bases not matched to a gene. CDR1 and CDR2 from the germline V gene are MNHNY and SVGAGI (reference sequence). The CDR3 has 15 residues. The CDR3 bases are TGTGCCAGCAGTACTACAGGGGGCGGTTCGGAGACCCAGTACTTC. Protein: CASSTTGGGSETQYF.

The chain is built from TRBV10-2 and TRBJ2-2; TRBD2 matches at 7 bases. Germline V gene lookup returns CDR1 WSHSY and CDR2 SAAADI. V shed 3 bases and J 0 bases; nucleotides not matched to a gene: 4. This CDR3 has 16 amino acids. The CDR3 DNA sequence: TGCGCCAGCAGTGATTCGCTAGCGGCGAACACCGGGGAGCTGTTTTTT. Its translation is CASSDSLAANTGELFF.

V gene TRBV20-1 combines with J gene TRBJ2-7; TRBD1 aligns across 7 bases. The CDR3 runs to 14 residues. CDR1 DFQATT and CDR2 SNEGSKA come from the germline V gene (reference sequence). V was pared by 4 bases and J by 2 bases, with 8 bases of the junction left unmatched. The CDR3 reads CSAIDRVLTYEQYF. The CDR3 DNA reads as TGCAGTGCTATCGACAGGGTCTTAACCTACGAGCAGTACTTC.

The CDR3 nucleotides are TGTGCCAGCAGCCCCAGGGGTAAATCCTACAATGAGCAGTTCTTC. Translated, it gives CASSPRGKSYNEQFF. The chain links TRBV5-4 to TRBJ2-1; TRBD1 is a possible D gene (6 bases). V was shortened by 4 bases and J by 1 base, with 12 bases between the two germline ends. The CDR3 contains 15 residues. CDR1 is SGHNT, CDR2 YYREEE, per germline (reference sequence).

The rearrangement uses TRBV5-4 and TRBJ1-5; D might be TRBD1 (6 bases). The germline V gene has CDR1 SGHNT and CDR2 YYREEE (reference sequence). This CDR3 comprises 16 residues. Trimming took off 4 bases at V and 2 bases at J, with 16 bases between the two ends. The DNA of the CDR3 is TGTGCCAGCAGCGGGGGCCCCGACACCGGCAATCAGCCCCAGCATTTT. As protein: CASSGGPDTGNQPQHF.